The 22 T cell receptor beta chains in this list originate from one sample, sequenced in a study of T-cell memory formation after mild COVID-19. From the 5' RACE reads, TCRdb called clonotypes with MiXCR, one entry per CDR3 protein. The sample lists hundreds of thousands of distinct CDR3 sequences, about a fifth occurring once. Sequencing was carried out using PBMCs or a T cell subset sorted from them (not recorded which). These receptors all stem from an adult woman who had mild COVID-19 (a few samples of this study predate the infection). Cell type and time point are not known.

This clonotype came up a few times. The chain combines TRBV6-4 with TRBJ2-1; TRBD2 matches 10 bases. The germline CDR1 and CDR2 sequences are MRHNA and SNTAGT. The CDR3 runs to 15 residues. The ends lost 0 bases at V and 6 bases at J; junction bases unmatched: 2. CDR3 residues: CASSDSLAGSNEQFF. The DNA for the CDR3 is TGTGCCAGCAGTGACTCACTAGCGGGGAGCAATGAGCAGTTCTTC.

The CDR3 reads CSGGGAFGGYTF. CDR3 in DNA: TGCAGCGGAGGGGGGGCTTTCGGTGGCTACACCTTC. This chain connects TRBV29-1 to TRBJ1-2; weak D call: TRBD1 (6 bases). The CDR3 spans 12 residues. V was shortened by 7 bases and J by 7 bases, with 16 bases between the two germline ends. Germline CDR1 and CDR2: SQVTM and ANQGSEA.

The chain joins TRBV12-3 or TRBV12-4 to TRBJ2-7; D tentatively reads TRBD1 or TRBD2 (6 bases each). This CDR3 is 15 amino acids long. Between the trimmed V and J ends, which lost 8 bases and 3 bases, there was a span of 20 bases. For the CDR3, the DNA is TGTGCCAGCGTTCTTTCGGGGGCGACGAACTACGAGCAGTACTTC. It codes for CASVLSGATNYEQYF.

This clonotype appeared a few times. The rearrangement uses TRBV5-6 and TRBJ2-1; D is possibly TRBD2 (6 bases). The V end was cut by 1 base, the J end by 0 bases, with 20 bases between. The length of the CDR3 is 19 residues. Germline loops: CDR1 SGHDT, CDR2 YYEEEE. The CDR3 nucleotides are TGTGCCAGCAGCTTGTATACATTGGGCGGGGTGAGCTCCTACAATGAGCAGTTCTTC. This translates into CASSLYTLGGVSSYNEQFF.

V is TRBV24-1 and J is TRBJ2-7, with D possibly TRBD2 on 7 matching bases. The V and J ends lost 3 bases and 6 bases respectively, with 17 bases between them. Germline-derived CDR1 and CDR2 are KGHDR and SFDVKD. This CDR3 comprises 15 residues. The CDR3 reads CATSDGGAPPFEQYF. In DNA, the CDR3 is TGTGCCACCAGTGATGGGGGGGCGCCGCCCTTCGAGCAGTACTTC.

This clonotype has only a few counts. V is TRBV7-2 and J is TRBJ1-3; D remains ambiguous. The CDR3 covers 15 residues. Trimming removed 2 bases at V and 2 bases at J, with 10 bases between. Germline V gives CDR1 SGHTA, CDR2 FQGNSA. CDR3 bases: TGTGCCAGCAGCTTACAGGCAATTCCTGGAAACACCATATATTTT. Amino acids: CASSLQAIPGNTIYF.

V and J are TRBV11-3 and TRBJ2-7; 8 bases align to TRBD2. This CDR3 spans 18 amino acids. Trimming cost V 5 bases and J 4 bases; bases outside gene matches: 19. Germline CDR1 reads SGHNT; CDR2 reads YENEEA. Here the CDR3 DNA reads TGTGCCAGCAGCGCACAAGCCCGGGGGTTAGCGGGATGGTACGAGCAGTACTTC. The encoded protein is CASSAQARGLAGWYEQYF.

This clonotype has ten or more counts. The J gene is TRBJ2-7, the V gene TRBV29-1; 10 bases align to TRBD1. With V trimmed by 7 bases and J by 6 bases, 9 bases remained unmatched. The germline V gene encodes CDR1 SQVTM and CDR2 ANQGSEA. The CDR3 has 13 amino acids. The DNA of the CDR3 is TGCAGCGGTGGATGGACAGGGGGGCGCGAGCAGTACTTC. It encodes CSGGWTGGREQYF.

This clonotype has only a few counts. This rearrangement joins TRBV20-1 to TRBJ1-2; D ambiguous. The V and J ends lost 0 bases and 8 bases respectively, with 10 bases between them. This CDR3 is 12 amino acids long. Per the germline V gene, CDR1 is DFQATT and CDR2 is SNEGSKA (reference sequence). CDR3 nucleotides: TGCAGTGCTAGAGACAGTTCTAACGGCTACACCTTC. It is translated as CSARDSSNGYTF.

The chain uses TRBV2 and TRBJ1-2; 9 bases map to TRBD1. The germline gives CDR1 SNHLY, CDR2 FYNNEI. The CDR3 is made up of 18 amino acids. V lost 4 bases to trimming and J lost 4 bases; unmatched junction nucleotides: 16. CDR3 sequence: CASSVVGDGTGSSYGYTF. The CDR3 region has the DNA TGTGCCAGCAGTGTTGTTGGGGACGGGACAGGGTCATCCTATGGCTACACCTTC.

The chain is built from TRBV7-9 and TRBJ1-1; TRBD1 agrees at 9 bases. V dropped 7 bases and J dropped 5; count of bases not matched to a gene: 20. CDR1 and CDR2 from the germline V gene are SEHNR and FQNEAQ (reference sequence). The CDR3 totals 18 residues. This CDR3 reads CASTRTGVETIGGTEAFF. The DNA of the CDR3 is TGTGCCAGCACAAGGACAGGGGTCGAGACAATCGGTGGGACTGAAGCTTTCTTT.

This clonotype has just a few counts. This chain uses TRBV7-2 with TRBJ2-1; 12 bases fit TRBD1. With V trimmed by 4 bases and J by 7 bases, 5 bases remained unmatched. Germline V gene lookup returns CDR1 SGHTA and CDR2 FQGNSA. The CDR3 is made up of 15 amino acids. The CDR3 here is CASSWGTGGRNEQFF. The CDR3 nucleotides read TGTGCCAGCAGCTGGGGGACAGGGGGCCGGAATGAGCAGTTCTTC. Full variable domain (missing parts from reference TRBV7-2 and TRBJ2-1): GAGVSQSPSNKVTEKGKDVELRCDPISGHTALYWYRQSLGQGLEFLIYFQGNSAPDKSGLPSDRFSAERTGGSVSTLTIQRTQQEDSAVYLCASSWGTGGRNEQFFGPGTRLTVL.

This chain connects TRBV29-1 to TRBJ2-3, with no clear D. The CDR3 has 14 residues. Between the trimmed V and J ends, which lost 1 base and 7 bases, there was a span of 15 bases. Germline V CDR1 and CDR2: SQVTM, ANQGSEA. This CDR3 is CSVEGLESRNTQYF. The CDR3 coding sequence is TGCAGCGTTGAAGGTTTAGAGAGTCGAAATACGCAGTATTTT.

The chain combines TRBV7-9 with TRBJ2-7, with D perhaps given as TRBD1 or TRBD2 (7 bases each). Germline V gene data show CDR1 as SEHNR and CDR2 as FQNEAQ (reference sequence). CDR3 length: 16 residues. Trimming took 5 bases from V and 0 from J, leaving 17 bases between them. CDR3 loop: CASSPQGGRISYEQYF. DNA for the CDR3: TGTGCCAGCAGCCCTCAGGGGGGGAGGATCTCCTACGAGCAGTACTTC.

This clonotype was seen only a few times. The rearrangement links TRBV6-5 to TRBJ2-7; 9 nucleotides agree with TRBD1. With 3 bases clipped from V and 6 bases from J, the junction kept 6 bases outside the gene matches. Germline V CDR1 and CDR2: MNHEY, SVGAGI. This CDR3 contains 14 residues. The CDR3 nucleotides read TGTGCCAGCAGTTATAGAGGACAGGGGTTCGAGCAGTACTTC. Protein: CASSYRGQGFEQYF.

This clonotype was seen a few times. The V call is TRBV7-2, the J call TRBJ2-7; 12 bases map to TRBD2. The germline V gene encodes CDR1 SGHTA and CDR2 FQGNSA. This CDR3 comprises 15 residues. The ends lost 4 bases at V and 6 bases at J; junction bases unmatched: 7. The CDR3 DNA reads TGTGCCAGCAGCTCACCCGGGACTAGCGGGCTCGAGCAGTACTTC. This codes for CASSSPGTSGLEQYF. The full variable domain, in which reference TRBV7-2 and TRBJ2-7 provide the parts outside the CDR3, is GAGVSQSPSNKVTEKGKDVELRCDPISGHTALYWYRQSLGQGLEFLIYFQGNSAPDKSGLPSDRFSAERTGGSVSTLTIQRTQQEDSAVYLCASSSPGTSGLEQYFGPGTRLTVT.

The rearrangement joins TRBV4-1 to TRBJ2-7, with D possibly matching TRBD1 (5 bases). V gave up 4 bases and J gave up 0 bases, with 16 bases separating them. This CDR3 contains 16 residues. Germline V gene lookup returns CDR1 MGHRA and CDR2 YSYEKL. The CDR3 loop reads CASSRDSPGSSYEQYF. As DNA, the CDR3 is TGCGCCAGCAGCCGAGACAGCCCTGGAAGCTCCTACGAGCAGTACTTC.

A few counts support this clonotype. The chain couples TRBV24-1 to TRBJ1-5; D call uncertain. The CDR3 has 12 amino acids. In germline, CDR1 is KGHDR, CDR2 SFDVKD. The ends were cut back, 7 bases at V and 2 bases at J, with 5 bases in the middle. The CDR3 spells CATSEGNQPQHF. The CDR3 nucleotides are TGTGCCACCAGCGAGGGCAATCAGCCCCAGCATTTT.

The rearrangement uses TRBV6-5 and TRBJ2-5; 7 bases match TRBD1. The CDR3 length is 14 residues. The germline V gene has CDR1 MNHEY and CDR2 SVGAGI. Trimming cost V 4 bases and J 13 bases; bases outside gene matches: 15. The CDR3 DNA sequence: TGTGCCAGCAGTTTTCGGACAGGCCCGGATTTGCTGTACTTC. Its translation is CASSFRTGPDLLYF.

J is TRBJ2-5 and V is TRBV24-1; the match to TRBD1 covers 9 bases. The CDR3 totals 15 residues. CDR1 and CDR2 from the germline V gene are KGHDR and SFDVKD. After removal of 7 bases from V and 5 bases from J, the junction contained 10 bases not matched to a gene. The CDR3 region is CATSQGQGGGETQYF. CDR3 coding DNA: TGTGCCACCAGCCAGGGACAGGGAGGGGGCGAGACCCAGTACTTC.

V usage is TRBV6-5 and J usage is TRBJ2-5; 8 bases fit TRBD2. Losses at the gene ends were 6 bases for V and 7 bases for J; bases not matched to a gene: 7. Germline V CDR1 and CDR2: MNHEY, SVGAGI. CDR3 length: 13 amino acids. The CDR3 spells CASRITSGGTQYF. In DNA form, the CDR3 reads TGTGCCAGCAGAATTACTAGCGGAGGGACCCAGTACTTC.

This clonotype was seen a handful of times. This chain links TRBV7-9 with TRBJ2-4; 7 bases align to TRBD1. Germline loops: CDR1 SEHNR, CDR2 FQNEAQ (reference sequence). J was trimmed by 5 bases and V by 4 bases; bases with no gene match: 11. This CDR3 contains 16 residues. The CDR3 DNA sequence: TGTGCCAGCAGCTCATCGGTCGGGCAGGGGGAAAACATTCAGTACTTC. Protein product: CASSSSVGQGENIQYF. The full variable domain, with the rest looked up from reference TRBV7-9 and TRBJ2-4, is DTGVSQNPRHKITKRGQNVTFRCDPISEHNRLYWYRQTLGQGPEFLTYFQNEAQLEKSRLLSDRFSAERPKGSFSTLEIQRTEQGDSAMYLCASSSSVGQGENIQYFGAGTRLSVL.